This record covers a single TCR beta chain. Its antigen is not identified. Germline CDR1 and CDR2: SGHDT and YYEEEE. CDR3 length: 16 amino acids. Trimming stripped 0 bases from V and 0 bases from J, with 12 bases between. In the PCR, 60 Vbeta and 13 Jbeta primers were used. TCRdb keeps only in-frame clones here, not all; method: immunoSEQ multiplex PCR. The data contain approximately 140,000 clones, nearly 90% of them seen just once; the ten biggest clones take up roughly 0.5%. This record comes from a study of cytomegalovirus exposure and HLA in healthy donors. On the study more broadly: Most genotyped donors, over 70% of some 400, had Caucasian-associated genetic ancestry.

Study-wide findings and caveats: In a later analysis, TCR beta V- and J-gene trimming was associated with a missense DCLRE1C variant. Reportedly, cytomegalovirus status was diagnosed with high sensitivity and specificity. Some V segments (TRBV6-2 and TRBV6-3 among them) were excluded as indistinguishable.

This clonotype was obtained from a woman between 40 and 50 years old in good health and CMV-seronegative. The sample taken for sequencing was PBMCs. The rearrangement links TRBV5-6 to TRBJ1-1; no clear D gene. The CDR3 DNA reads as TGTGCCAGCAGCTTGGGGTTAGAGAGATTGAACACTGAAGCTTTCTTT. It is translated as CASSLGLERLNTEAFF.